These 3 T cell receptor beta chains originate from one sample sequenced in a study of T cell responses to AZD1222 COVID-19 vaccine. This table comes from immunoSEQ multiplex PCR, and its TCRdb copy is limited to in-frame clones, with some not included. Counted here are 150,000 to 200,000 clones, around 93% occurring once; the ten biggest clones make up 9.2%. This specimen consisted of peripheral blood, obtained on day 0 of AZD1222 vaccination. All receptors come from an adult in good health.

This rearrangement joins TRBV7-9 to TRBJ1-3; TRBD1 might be the D (5 bases). This CDR3 region has 15 residues. Trimming stripped 6 bases from V and 0 bases from J, with 12 bases between. Germline CDR1 and CDR2: SEHNR and FQNEAQ (reference sequence). As DNA, the CDR3 is TGTGCCAGCAGTCGGGACGGAGGCTCTGGAAACACCATATATTTT. Protein sequence: CASSRDGGSGNTIYF.

This rearrangement joins TRBV10-2 to TRBJ1-2; D not certain. Germline V CDR1 and CDR2: WSHSY, SAAADI. V was cut by 3 bases and J by 4 bases, with 6 bases left in between. The CDR3 spans 12 residues. The CDR3 protein is CASSDGLYGYTF. The CDR3 DNA follows: TGCGCCAGCAGTGATGGTCTCTATGGCTACACCTTC.

This chain links TRBV19 with TRBJ1-6; no clear D. V lost 7 bases, J lost 5 bases, and 18 bases lay in between. The CDR3 is 16 residues long. Germline lookup yields CDR1 LNHDA and CDR2 SQIVND (reference sequence). CDR3 region: CASTGRGRPDNSPLHF. The CDR3 region has the DNA TGTGCCAGTACCGGGAGAGGGCGCCCGGATAATTCACCCCTCCACTTT.